This entry features one TCR beta chain sequence. Per germline, CDR1 SGHAT and CDR2 FQNNGV. The ends lost 6 bases at V and 7 bases at J; junction bases unmatched: 7. The CDR3 runs to 15 residues. Participants' reported clinical history set cohort assignment. Recovery meant two consecutive negative NP/OP PCR tests, professional clearance, or resolved symptoms. The data were obtained in a study of blood T cell repertoires in COVID-19. Study-level background: Sample material is recorded as cDNA or gDNA derived from T cells, B-cell-depleted T cells, or PBMCs.

Original processing methods: Researchers report that nucleated cell counts were estimated from reference gene primer amplification. TCRdb's table, derived via immunoSEQ multiplex PCR, lists solely in-frame clones and lacks some. The DNA gave D and trimming, while V, J and clone size come from that table. This table has about 380,000 clones, around nine tenths appearing once. The receptor comes from a woman aged 18-35 years who had recovered from COVID-19. The chain employs TRBV11-2 and TRBJ1-6, with 9 bases matching TRBD1. The sequencing sample was made of PBMCs or T cells enriched from blood (not recorded which). The CDR3 region is CASRRPGQGNSPLHF. The CDR3 nucleotides read TGTGCCAGCAGGCGTCCGGGACAGGGAAATTCACCCCTCCACTTT.